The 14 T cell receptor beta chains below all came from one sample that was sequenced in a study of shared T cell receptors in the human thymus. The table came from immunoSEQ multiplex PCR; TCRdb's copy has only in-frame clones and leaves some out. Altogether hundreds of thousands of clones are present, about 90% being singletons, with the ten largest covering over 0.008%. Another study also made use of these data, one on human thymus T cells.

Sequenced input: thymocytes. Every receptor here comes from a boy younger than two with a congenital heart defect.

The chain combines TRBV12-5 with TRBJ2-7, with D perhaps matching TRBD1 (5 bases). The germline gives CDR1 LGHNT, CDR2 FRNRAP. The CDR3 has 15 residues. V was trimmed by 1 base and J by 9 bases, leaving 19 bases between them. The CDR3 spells CASGLGPYSIQGQYF. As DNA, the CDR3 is TGTGCTAGTGGTTTGGGTCCTTATTCCATTCAGGGGCAGTACTTC.

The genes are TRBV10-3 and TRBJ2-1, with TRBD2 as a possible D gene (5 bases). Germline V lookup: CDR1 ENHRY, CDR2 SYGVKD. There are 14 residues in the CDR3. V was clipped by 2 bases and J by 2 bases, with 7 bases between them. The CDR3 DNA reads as TGTGCCATCAGTGAGAAGCGGACCTACAATGAGCAGTTCTTC. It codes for CAISEKRTYNEQFF.

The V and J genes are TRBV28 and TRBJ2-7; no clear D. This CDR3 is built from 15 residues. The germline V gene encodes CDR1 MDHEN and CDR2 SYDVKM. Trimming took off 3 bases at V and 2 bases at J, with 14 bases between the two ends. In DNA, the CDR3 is TGTGCCAGCAGTTTTCGTGTGGGCAGGCCCTACGAGCAGTACTTC. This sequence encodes CASSFRVGRPYEQYF.

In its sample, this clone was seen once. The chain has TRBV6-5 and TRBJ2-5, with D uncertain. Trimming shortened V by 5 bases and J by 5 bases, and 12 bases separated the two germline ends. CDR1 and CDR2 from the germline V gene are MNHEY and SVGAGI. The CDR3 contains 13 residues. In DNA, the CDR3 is TGTGCCAGCAGTCCCGGGTTGCCTGAGACCCAGTACTTC. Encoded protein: CASSPGLPETQYF.

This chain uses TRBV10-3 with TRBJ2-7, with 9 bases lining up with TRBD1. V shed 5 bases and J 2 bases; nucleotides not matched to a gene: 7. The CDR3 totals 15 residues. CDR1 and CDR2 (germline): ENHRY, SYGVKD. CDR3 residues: CAISIVDRGPYEQYF. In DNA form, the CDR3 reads TGTGCCATCAGTATTGTGGACAGGGGCCCCTACGAGCAGTACTTC.

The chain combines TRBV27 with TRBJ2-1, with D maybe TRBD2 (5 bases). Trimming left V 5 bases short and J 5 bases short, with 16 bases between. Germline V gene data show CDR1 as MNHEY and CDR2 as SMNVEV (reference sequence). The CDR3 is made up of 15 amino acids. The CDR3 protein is CASSRADMRDNEQFF. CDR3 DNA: TGTGCCAGCAGTCGAGCGGATATGAGGGACAATGAGCAGTTCTTC.

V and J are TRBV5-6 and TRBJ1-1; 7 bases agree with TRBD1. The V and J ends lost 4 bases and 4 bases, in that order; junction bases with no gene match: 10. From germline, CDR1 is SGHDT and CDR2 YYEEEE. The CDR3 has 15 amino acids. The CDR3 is CASSNTGAGSTEAFF. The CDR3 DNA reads TGTGCCAGCAGCAATACAGGGGCGGGGAGCACTGAAGCTTTCTTT.

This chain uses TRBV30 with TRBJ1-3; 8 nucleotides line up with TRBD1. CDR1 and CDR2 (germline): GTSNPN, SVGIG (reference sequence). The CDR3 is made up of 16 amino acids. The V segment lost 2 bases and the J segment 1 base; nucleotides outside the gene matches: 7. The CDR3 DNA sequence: TGTGCCTGGAGTCCACGGACAGGGCTTTCTGGAAACACCATATATTTT. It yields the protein CAWSPRTGLSGNTIYF.

CDR3 region: CASSFLGRTAAIPTYEQYF. The CDR3, as DNA: TGTGCCAGCAGTTTCCTCGGAAGGACAGCAGCCATACCCACCTACGAGCAGTACTTC. The chain has TRBV28 and TRBJ2-7, with a weak D call TRBD1 (6 bases). V lost 3 bases and J lost 2, with 26 bases in between. The CDR3 has 19 residues. Germline assignment: CDR1 MDHEN and CDR2 SYDVKM. The entire variable domain, with the rest obtained from reference TRBV28 and TRBJ2-7, is as follows: DVKVTQSSRYLVKRTGEKVFLECVQDMDHENMFWYRQDPGLGLRLIYFSYDVKMKEKGDIPEGYSVSREKKERFSLILESASTNQTSMYLCASSFLGRTAAIPTYEQYFGPGTRLTVT.

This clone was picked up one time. The CDR3 coding sequence is TGTGCCAGCAGCTTCCTCTTTACCTACGAGCAGTACTTC. Protein product: CASSFLFTYEQYF. The chain couples TRBV5-6 to TRBJ2-7; D remains ambiguous. The V end was cut by 2 bases, the J end by 2 bases, with 8 bases between. The CDR3 has 13 residues. Looked up from germline, CDR1 is SGHDT and CDR2 is YYEEEE. Filled out from reference TRBV5-6 and TRBJ2-7, the complete variable domain reads DAGVTQSPTHLIKTRGQQVTLRCSPKSGHDTVSWYQQALGQGPQFIFQYYEEEERQRGNFPDRFSGHQFPNYSSELNVNALLLGDSALYLCASSFLFTYEQYFGPGTRLTVT.

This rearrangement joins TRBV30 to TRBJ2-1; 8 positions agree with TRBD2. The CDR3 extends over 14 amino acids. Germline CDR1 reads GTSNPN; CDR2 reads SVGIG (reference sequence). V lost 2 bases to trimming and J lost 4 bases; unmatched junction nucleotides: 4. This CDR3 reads CAWSRLARYNEQFF. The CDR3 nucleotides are TGTGCCTGGAGTCGACTAGCGCGGTACAATGAGCAGTTCTTC.

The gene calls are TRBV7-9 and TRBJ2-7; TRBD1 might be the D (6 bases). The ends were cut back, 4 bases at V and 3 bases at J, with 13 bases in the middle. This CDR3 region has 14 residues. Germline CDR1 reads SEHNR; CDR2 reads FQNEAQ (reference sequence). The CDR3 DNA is TGTGCCAGCAGCTCTACGACAGGTATCTACGAGCAGTACTTC. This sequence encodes CASSSTTGIYEQYF.

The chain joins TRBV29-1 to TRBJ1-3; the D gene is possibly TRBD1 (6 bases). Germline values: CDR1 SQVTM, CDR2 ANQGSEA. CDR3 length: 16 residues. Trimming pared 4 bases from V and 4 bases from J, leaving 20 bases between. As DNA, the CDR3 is TGCAGCGTTGCACACGGGGCACAGGGATTGGGAAACACCATATATTTT. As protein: CSVAHGAQGLGNTIYF.

The DNA for the CDR3 is TGCGCCAGCCGGGGACTAGCGGGTTGTGGGGAGCAGTTCTTC. Amino acid sequence: CASRGLAGCGEQFF. This rearrangement joins TRBV5-1 to TRBJ2-1, with 12 positions matching TRBD2. The germline V gene has CDR1 SGHRS and CDR2 YFSETQ. The trim removed 7 bases at V and 10 bases at J, leaving 9 bases unmatched. The CDR3 has 14 residues.